This T cell receptor (beta chain) was identified in a study of graft-versus-host responses after intestinal transplantation. Study context: Transplants were multivisceral, liver-intestinal, or isolated intestinal. Recipients uniformly received anti-thymocyte globulin induction, followed by tacrolimus and steroids for approximately 3 years.

The data were produced by immunoSEQ multiplex PCR, yet TCRdb's version contains in-frame clones alone and is incomplete. The data hold about 47,000 clones, with 85% to 95% observed a single time. The sequence was collected from a human patient who received an intestinal transplant, so some T cells may come from the graft donor. The material was PBMCs, obtained about 120 weeks after a first intestinal transplant, on the day of a second.

CDR3 loop: CASSSRGQGMREQYF. CDR3 DNA: TGTGCCAGCAGCTCCCGGGGACAGGGGATGAGGGAGCAGTACTTC. The rearrangement joins TRBV5-6 to TRBJ2-7; 10 bases align to TRBD1. The CDR3 has 15 residues. Trimming took 3 bases from V and 7 from J; bases not matched to a gene: 10. Germline CDR1 and CDR2: SGHDT and YYEEEE.